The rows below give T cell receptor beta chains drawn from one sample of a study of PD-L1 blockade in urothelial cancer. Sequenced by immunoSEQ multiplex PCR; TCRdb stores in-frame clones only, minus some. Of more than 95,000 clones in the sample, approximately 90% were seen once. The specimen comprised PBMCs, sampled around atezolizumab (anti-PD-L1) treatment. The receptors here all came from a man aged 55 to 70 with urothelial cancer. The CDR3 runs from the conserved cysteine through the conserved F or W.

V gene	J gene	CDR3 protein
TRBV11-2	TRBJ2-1	CASSLTSGARMNNEQFF
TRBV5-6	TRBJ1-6	CASSEALEVTIGSPLHF
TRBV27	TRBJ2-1	CASTLRGYYNEQFF
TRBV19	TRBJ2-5	CASSMRVRGSGQETQYF
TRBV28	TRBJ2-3	CASRPTGTSGRYTDTQYF
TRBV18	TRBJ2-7	CASSPYPTGGLGEQYF
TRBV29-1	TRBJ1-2	CSVGVTNYGYTF
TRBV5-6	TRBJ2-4	CASSPAQREINIQYF
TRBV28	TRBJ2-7	CASSYRDRLEQYF
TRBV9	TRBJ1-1	CASSARDREDTEAFF
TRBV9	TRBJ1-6	CASSERGVGGLDSPLHF